Shown below are 3 T cell receptor beta chains from a single sample sequenced in a study of blood T cell repertoires in COVID-19. Using immunoSEQ multiplex PCR, the repertoire was profiled, and TCRdb retains in-frame clones only, with some absent. The sample holds 70,000 to 85,000 clones, around 80% seen once. The sequenced sample consisted of peripheral blood. These receptors were taken from a woman aged 80 or over with acute or convalescent COVID-19.

The rearrangement uses TRBV6-5 and TRBJ2-7; TRBD1 agrees at 9 bases. Per the germline V gene, CDR1 is MNHEY and CDR2 is SVGAGI. CDR3 length: 16 residues. Losses at the gene ends were 2 bases for V and 7 bases for J; bases not matched to a gene: 12. The CDR3 here is CASSYDSGQGIREQYF. CDR3 DNA: TGTGCCAGCAGTTACGATTCGGGACAGGGAATCAGGGAGCAGTACTTC.

The sample holds one count of this clone. This rearrangement joins TRBV30 to TRBJ2-2; TRBD2 aligns across 9 bases. After removal of 2 bases from V and 0 bases from J, the junction contained 1 base not matched to a gene. This CDR3 has 15 residues. Germline V gene data show CDR1 as GTSNPN and CDR2 as SVGIG (reference sequence). The CDR3 spells CAWSKRGANTGELFF. CDR3 coding DNA: TGTGCCTGGAGTAAGCGGGGGGCGAACACCGGGGAGCTGTTTTTT.

The rearrangement uses TRBV5-6 and TRBJ2-1; 13 bases map to TRBD2. The CDR3 totals 17 residues. CDR1 and CDR2 from the germline V gene are SGHDT and YYEEEE. Unmatched junction bases numbered 4, after V lost 4 bases and J lost 0 bases. This CDR3 is CASSRRTSGGSYNEQFF. DNA for the CDR3: TGTGCCAGCAGCCGAAGGACTAGCGGGGGCTCCTACAATGAGCAGTTCTTC.